This T cell receptor beta chain was identified in a study of cytomegalovirus exposure and HLA in healthy donors. PCR used 60 Vbeta primers and 13 Jbeta primers. Data came from immunoSEQ multiplex PCR; TCRdb stores just in-frame clones and leaves some out. Found here are about 86,000 clones, roughly 77% of them singletons; the top ten hold under 15%. The CDR3 contains 16 residues. J lost 0 bases, V lost 5 bases, and 7 bases had no gene match. From germline, CDR1 is KGHSH and CDR2 LQKENI. The clonotype comes from a middle-aged woman in good health and CMV-seropositive. The chain carries TRBV18 and TRBJ1-3; 7 bases are a match to TRBD1. The sequencing input was PBMCs. CDR3 DNA sequence: TGTGCCAGCTCAGTCGGGACAGCTCTCTCTGGAAACACCATATATTTT. Translating it yields CASSVGTALSGNTIYF.